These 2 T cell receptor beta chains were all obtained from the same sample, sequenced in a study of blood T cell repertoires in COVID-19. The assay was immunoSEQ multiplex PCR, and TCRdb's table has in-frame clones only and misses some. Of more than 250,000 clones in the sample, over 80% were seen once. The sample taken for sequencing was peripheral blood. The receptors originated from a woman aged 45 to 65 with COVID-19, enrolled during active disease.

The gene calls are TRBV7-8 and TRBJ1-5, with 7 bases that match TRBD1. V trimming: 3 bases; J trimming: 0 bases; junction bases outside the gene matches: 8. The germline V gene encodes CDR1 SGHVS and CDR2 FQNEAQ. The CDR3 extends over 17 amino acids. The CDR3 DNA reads TGTGCCAGCAGCTTGCGAATCAGGGACAGTAGCAATCAGCCCCAGCATTTT. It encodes CASSLRIRDSSNQPQHF. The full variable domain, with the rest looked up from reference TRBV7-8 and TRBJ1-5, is GAGVSQSPRYKVAKRGQDVALRCDPISGHVSLFWYQQALGQGPEFLTYFQNEAQLDKSGLPSDRFFAERPEGSVSTLKIQRTQQEDSAVYLCASSLRIRDSSNQPQHFGDGTRLSIL.

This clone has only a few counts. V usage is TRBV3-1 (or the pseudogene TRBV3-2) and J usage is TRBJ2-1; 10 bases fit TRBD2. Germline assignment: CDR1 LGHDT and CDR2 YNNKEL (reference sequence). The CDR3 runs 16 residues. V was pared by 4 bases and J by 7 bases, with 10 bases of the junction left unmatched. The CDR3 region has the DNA TGTGCCAGCAGCCTTAAAGCTAGCGGGAGAGGAAATGAGCAGTTCTTC. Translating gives CASSLKASGRGNEQFF.